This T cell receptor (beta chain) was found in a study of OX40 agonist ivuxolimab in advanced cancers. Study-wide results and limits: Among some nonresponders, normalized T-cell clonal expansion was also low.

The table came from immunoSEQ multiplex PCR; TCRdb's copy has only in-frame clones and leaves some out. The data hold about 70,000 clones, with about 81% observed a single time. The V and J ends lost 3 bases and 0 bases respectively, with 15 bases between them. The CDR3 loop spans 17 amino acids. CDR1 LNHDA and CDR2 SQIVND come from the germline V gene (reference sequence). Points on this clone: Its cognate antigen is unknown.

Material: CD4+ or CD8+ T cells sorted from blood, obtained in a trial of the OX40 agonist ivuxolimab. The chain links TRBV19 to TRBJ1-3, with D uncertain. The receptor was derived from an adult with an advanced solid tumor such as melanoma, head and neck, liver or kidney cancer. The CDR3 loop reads CASSIEGITYSGNTIYF. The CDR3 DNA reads TGTGCCAGTAGTATTGAAGGGATAACGTACTCTGGAAACACCATATATTTT.